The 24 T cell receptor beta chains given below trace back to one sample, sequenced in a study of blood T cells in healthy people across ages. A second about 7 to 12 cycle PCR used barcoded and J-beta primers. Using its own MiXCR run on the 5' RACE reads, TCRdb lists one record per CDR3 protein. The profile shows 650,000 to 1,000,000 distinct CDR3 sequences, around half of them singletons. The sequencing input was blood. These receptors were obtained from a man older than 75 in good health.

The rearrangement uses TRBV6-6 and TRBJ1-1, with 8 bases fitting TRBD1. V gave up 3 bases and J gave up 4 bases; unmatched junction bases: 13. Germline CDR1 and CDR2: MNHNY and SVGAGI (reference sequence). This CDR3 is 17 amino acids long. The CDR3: CASSYLKTPGGLTEAFF. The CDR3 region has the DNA TGTGCCAGCAGTTATCTAAAAACCCCAGGGGGCCTCACTGAAGCTTTCTTT.

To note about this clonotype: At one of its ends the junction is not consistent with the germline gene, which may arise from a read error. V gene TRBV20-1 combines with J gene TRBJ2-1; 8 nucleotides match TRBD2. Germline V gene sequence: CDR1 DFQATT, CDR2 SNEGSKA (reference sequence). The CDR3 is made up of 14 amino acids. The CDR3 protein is CSASGTSGVNEQFF. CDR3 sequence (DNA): TGTAGTGCATCCGGGACTAGTGGGGTTAATGAGCAGTTCTTC.

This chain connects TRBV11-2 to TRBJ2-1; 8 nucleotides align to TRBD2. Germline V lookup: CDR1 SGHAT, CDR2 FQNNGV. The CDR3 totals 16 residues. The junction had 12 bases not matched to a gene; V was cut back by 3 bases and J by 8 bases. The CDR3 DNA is TGTGCCAGCAGCTTGCAGGGAGCGGGAGAACTGGATGAGCAGTTCTTC. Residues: CASSLQGAGELDEQFF.

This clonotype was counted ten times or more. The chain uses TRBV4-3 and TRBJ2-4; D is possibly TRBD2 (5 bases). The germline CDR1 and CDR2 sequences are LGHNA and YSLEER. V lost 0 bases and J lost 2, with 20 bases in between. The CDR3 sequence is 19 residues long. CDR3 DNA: TGCGCCAGCAGCCAAGATATCTCCGGCAGCGGCTCAACCAAAAACATTCAGTACTTC. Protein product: CASSQDISGSGSTKNIQYF.

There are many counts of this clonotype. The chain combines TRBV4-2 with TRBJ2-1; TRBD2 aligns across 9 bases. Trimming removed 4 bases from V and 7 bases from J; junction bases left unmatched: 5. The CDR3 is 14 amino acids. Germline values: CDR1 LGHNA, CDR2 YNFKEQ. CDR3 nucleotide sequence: TGTGCCAGCAGCCCCGGGACTAGCCTGAATGAGCAGTTCTTC. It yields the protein CASSPGTSLNEQFF.

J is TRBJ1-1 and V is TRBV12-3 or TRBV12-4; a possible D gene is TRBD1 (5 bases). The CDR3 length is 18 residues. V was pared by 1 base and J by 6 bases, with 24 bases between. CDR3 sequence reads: CASSLVGLGQNGGAEAFF. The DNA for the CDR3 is TGTGCCAGCAGTTTAGTCGGTCTCGGCCAAAATGGAGGGGCTGAAGCTTTCTTT.

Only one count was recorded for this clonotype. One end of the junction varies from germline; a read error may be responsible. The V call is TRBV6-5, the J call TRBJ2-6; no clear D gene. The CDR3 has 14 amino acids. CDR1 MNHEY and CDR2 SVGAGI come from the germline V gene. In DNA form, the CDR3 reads TGTGCCAGCAGCACGCGCTCTTGGGCCAACGTCCTGACTTTC. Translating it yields CASSTRSWANVLTF.

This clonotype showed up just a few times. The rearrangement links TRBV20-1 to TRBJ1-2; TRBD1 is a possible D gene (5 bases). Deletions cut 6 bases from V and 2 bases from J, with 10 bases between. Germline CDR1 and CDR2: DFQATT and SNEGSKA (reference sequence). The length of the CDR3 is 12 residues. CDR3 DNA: TGCAGTGCCCAGCAGGGAAACTATGGCTACACCTTC. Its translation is CSAQQGNYGYTF.

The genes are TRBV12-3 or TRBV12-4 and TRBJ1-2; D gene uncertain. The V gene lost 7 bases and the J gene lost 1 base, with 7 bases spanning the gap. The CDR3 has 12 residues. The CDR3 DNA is TGTGCCAGCACCCTCAGTAACTATGGCTACACCTTC. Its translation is CASTLSNYGYTF.

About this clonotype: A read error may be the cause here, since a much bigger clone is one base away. The CDR3 here is CTSSWDFIPGANTEAFF. The CDR3 nucleotides are TGCACCAGCAGCTGGGATTTTATTCCGGGAGCGAACACTGAAGCTTTCTTT. This chain uses TRBV5-1 with TRBJ1-1; no clear D. Germline lookup yields CDR1 SGHRS and CDR2 YFSETQ. The CDR3 sequence is 17 residues long. The full variable domain, its missing parts supplied by reference TRBV5-1 and TRBJ1-1, is KAGVTQTPRYLIKTRGQQVTLSCSPISGHRSVSWYQQTPGQGLQFLFEYFSETQRNKGNFPGRFSGRQFSNSRSEMNVSTLELGDSALYLCTSSWDFIPGANTEAFFGQGTRLTVV.

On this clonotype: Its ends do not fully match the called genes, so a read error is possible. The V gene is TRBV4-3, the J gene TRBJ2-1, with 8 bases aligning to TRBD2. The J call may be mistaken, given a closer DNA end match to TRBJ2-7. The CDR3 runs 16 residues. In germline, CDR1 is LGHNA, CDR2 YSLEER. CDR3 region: CAGSQELAEGYNEQYF. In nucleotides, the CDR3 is TGCGCCGGCAGCCAAGAACTAGCGGAGGGGTACAATGAGCAGTACTTC.

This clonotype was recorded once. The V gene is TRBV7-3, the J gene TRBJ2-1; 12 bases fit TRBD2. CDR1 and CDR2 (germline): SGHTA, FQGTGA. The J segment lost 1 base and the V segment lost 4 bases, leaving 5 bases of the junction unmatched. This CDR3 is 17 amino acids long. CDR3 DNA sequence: TGTGCCAGCAGCTCCACTAGCGGGAGGACGTCCTACAATGAGCAGTTCTTC. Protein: CASSSTSGRTSYNEQFF.

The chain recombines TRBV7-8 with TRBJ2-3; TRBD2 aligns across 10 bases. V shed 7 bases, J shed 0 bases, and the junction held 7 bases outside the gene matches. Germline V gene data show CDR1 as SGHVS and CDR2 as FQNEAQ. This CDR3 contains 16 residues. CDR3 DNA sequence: TGTGCCAGCATCCCCGGACTAGCGGCTAGCACAGATACGCAGTATTTT. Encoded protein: CASIPGLAASTDTQYF.

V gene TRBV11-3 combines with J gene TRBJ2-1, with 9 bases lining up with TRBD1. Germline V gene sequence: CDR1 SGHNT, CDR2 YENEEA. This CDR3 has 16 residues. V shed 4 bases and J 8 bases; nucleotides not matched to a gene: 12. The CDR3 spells CASSSNRDRAGHEQFF. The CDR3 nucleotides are TGTGCCAGCAGCTCAAACCGGGACAGGGCTGGCCATGAGCAGTTCTTC.

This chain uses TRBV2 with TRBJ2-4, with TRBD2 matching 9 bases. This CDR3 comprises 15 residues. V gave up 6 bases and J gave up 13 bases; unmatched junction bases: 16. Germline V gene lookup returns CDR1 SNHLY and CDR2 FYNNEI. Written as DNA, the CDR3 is TGTGCCAGCAGGCAGCAGGGACTAGCCAACAATGAGCAGTACTTC. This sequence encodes CASRQQGLANNEQYF.

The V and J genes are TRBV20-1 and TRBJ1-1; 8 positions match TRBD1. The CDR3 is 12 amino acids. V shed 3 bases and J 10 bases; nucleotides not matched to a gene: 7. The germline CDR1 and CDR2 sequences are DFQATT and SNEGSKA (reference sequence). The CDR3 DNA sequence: TGCAGTGCTAGGCCCGGACAGGGCCCAGCTTTCTTT. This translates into CSARPGQGPAFF.

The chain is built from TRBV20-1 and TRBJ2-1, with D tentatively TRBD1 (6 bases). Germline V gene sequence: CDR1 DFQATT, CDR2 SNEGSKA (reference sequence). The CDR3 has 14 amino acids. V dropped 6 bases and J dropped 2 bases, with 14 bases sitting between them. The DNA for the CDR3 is TGCAGTGCCCGGACAGATCCTACCTACAATGAGCAGTTCTTC. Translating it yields CSARTDPTYNEQFF.

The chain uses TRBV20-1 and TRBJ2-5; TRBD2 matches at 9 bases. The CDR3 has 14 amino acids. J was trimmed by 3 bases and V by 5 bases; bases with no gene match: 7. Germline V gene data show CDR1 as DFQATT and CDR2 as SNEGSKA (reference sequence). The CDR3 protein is CSASLAGTKETQYF. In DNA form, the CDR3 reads TGCAGTGCTTCTCTAGCGGGGACCAAAGAGACCCAGTACTTC.

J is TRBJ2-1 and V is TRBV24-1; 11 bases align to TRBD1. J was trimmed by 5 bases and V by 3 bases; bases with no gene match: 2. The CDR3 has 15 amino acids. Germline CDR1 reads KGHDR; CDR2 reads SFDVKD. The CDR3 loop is CATSDPGQGDNEQFF. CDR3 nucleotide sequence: TGTGCCACCAGTGATCCGGGACAGGGGGACAATGAGCAGTTCTTC.

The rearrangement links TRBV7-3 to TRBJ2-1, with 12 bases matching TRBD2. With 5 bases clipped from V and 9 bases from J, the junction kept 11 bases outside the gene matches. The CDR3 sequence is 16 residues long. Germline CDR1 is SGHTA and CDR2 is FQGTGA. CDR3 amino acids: CASSLSLAGGPGEQFF. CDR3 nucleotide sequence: TGTGCCAGCAGCCTCTCTCTAGCGGGAGGGCCGGGTGAGCAGTTCTTC. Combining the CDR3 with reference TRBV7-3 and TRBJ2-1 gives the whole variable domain GAGVSQTPSNKVTEKGKYVELRCDPISGHTALYWYRQSLGQGPEFLIYFQGTGAADDSGLPNDRFFAVRPEGSVSTLKIQRTERGDSAVYLCASSLSLAGGPGEQFFGPGTRLTVL.

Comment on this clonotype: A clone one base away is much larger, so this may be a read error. This CDR3 reads CSARDPRLAGFYNEQFF. In nucleotides, the CDR3 is TGCAGTGCTAGAGATCCCCGATTGGCGGGATTTTACAATGAGCAGTTCTTC. V and J are TRBV20-1 and TRBJ2-1, with a possible D match to TRBD2 (6 bases). The CDR3 sequence is 17 residues long. Per germline, CDR1 DFQATT and CDR2 SNEGSKA (reference sequence). Trimming shortened V by 0 bases and J by 4 bases, and 19 bases separated the two germline ends.

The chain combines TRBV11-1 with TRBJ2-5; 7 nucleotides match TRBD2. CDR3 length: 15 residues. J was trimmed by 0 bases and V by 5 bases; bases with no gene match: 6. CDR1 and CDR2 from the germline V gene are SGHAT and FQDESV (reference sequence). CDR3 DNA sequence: TGTGCCAGCAGCCAGGGAGGGACCCACCAAGAGACCCAGTACTTC. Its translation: CASSQGGTHQETQYF.

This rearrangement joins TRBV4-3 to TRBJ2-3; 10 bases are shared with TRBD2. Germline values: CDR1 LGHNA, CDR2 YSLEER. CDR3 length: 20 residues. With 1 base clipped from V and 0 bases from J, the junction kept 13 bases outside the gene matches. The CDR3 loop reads CASSQVPLAGAWVSTDTQYF. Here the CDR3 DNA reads TGCGCCAGCAGCCAAGTCCCGCTAGCGGGAGCTTGGGTTAGCACAGATACGCAGTATTTT.

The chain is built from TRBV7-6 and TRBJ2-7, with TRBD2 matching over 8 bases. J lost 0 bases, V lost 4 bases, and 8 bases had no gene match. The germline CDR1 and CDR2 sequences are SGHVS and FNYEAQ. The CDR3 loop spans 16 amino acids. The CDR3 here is CASSSPTSETSYEQYF. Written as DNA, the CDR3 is TGTGCCAGCAGCTCTCCGACTAGCGAGACCTCCTACGAGCAGTACTTC.